This T cell receptor (beta chain) comes out of a study of shared clonotypes between healthy human individuals. Germline CDR1 and CDR2: LNHDA and SQIVND (reference sequence). V was pared by 3 bases and J by 4 bases, with 9 bases between. The CDR3 has 13 amino acids. This clone was detected only a few times. The table came from immunoSEQ multiplex PCR; TCRdb's copy has only in-frame clones and leaves some out. The sample gives around 720,000 clones, approximately 73% of which show up once; around 1.7% is in the top ten. V usage is TRBV19 and J usage is TRBJ2-5; either TRBD1 or TRBD2 may supply D (5 bases each). What was sequenced was memory CD4+ T cells sorted from blood. Subset meaning: CD45RA-negative fraction. The clonotype originates from a woman aged 30 to 39 in good health. The CDR3 loop is CASSMSGGETQYF. The CDR3 DNA reads TGTGCCAGTAGTATGTCTGGGGGAGAGACCCAGTACTTC.